This T cell receptor beta chain was retrieved from a study of cytomegalovirus exposure and HLA in healthy donors. Study-wide points: Later, an analysis found that common viral pathogens appeared to be linked with several of the most significant clusters.

A note on this clone: Antigen unknown.

Primers for the PCR totalled 60 Vbeta and 13 Jbeta. Sequenced by immunoSEQ multiplex PCR; TCRdb stores in-frame clones only, minus some. The table has under 200,000 clones, about nine tenths seen once. Germline loops: CDR1 SGDLS, CDR2 YYNGEE. V lost 4 bases to trimming and J lost 6 bases; unmatched junction nucleotides: 15. The CDR3 is 16 residues long. The chain joins TRBV9 to TRBJ2-7; TRBD1 agrees at 8 bases. The sequence derives from a boy aged 2 to 10 in good health and CMV-seronegative. Input material: PBMCs. The CDR3 loop is CASSLSTGASFREQYF. The CDR3 DNA reads TGTGCCAGCAGCCTCTCGACAGGGGCCAGTTTTCGCGAGCAGTACTTC.